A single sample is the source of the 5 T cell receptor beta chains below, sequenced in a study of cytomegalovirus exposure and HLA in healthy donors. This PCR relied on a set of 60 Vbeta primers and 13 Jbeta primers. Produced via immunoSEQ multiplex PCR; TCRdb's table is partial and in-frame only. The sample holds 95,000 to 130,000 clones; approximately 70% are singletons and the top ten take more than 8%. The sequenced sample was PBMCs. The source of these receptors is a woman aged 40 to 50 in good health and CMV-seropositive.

The CDR3 nucleotides read TGCGCCAGCAGCATACACCCACAGGGAGATACGCAGTATTTT. It encodes CASSIHPQGDTQYF. This chain joins TRBV5-1 and TRBJ2-3; tentative D call: TRBD1 (6 bases). CDR3 length: 14 residues. Germline lookup yields CDR1 SGHRS and CDR2 YFSETQ. Trimming removed 4 bases from V and 5 bases from J, with 14 bases in between. Full variable domain (rest looked up from reference TRBV5-1 and TRBJ2-3): KAGVTQTPRYLIKTRGQQVTLSCSPISGHRSVSWYQQTPGQGLQFLFEYFSETQRNKGNFPGRFSGRQFSNSRSEMNVSTLELGDSALYLCASSIHPQGDTQYFGPGTRLTVL.

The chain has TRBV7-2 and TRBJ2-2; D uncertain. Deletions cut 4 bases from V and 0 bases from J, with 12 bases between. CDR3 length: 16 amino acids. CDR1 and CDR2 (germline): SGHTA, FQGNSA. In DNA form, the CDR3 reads TGTGCCAGCAGCTCCGAGACACTTTCGAACACCGGGGAGCTGTTTTTT. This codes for CASSSETLSNTGELFF.

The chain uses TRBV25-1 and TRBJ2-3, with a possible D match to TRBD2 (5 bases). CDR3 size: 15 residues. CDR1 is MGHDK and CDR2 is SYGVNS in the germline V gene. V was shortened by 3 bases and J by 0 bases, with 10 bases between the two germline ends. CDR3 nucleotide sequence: TGTGCCAGCAGTGAGGGGAGCCTCAGCACAGATACGCAGTATTTT. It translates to CASSEGSLSTDTQYF. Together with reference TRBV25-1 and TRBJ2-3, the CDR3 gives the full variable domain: EADIYQTPRYLVIGTGKKITLECSQTMGHDKMYWYQQDPGMELHLIHYSYGVNSTEKGDLSSESTVSRIRTEHFPLTLESARPSHTSQYLCASSEGSLSTDTQYFGPGTRLTVL.

CDR3 sequence (DNA): TGTGCCAGCAGCTCACAAGAGACCCAGTACTTC. Its translation: CASSSQETQYF. This chain uses TRBV7-8 with TRBJ2-5; D gene uncertain. This CDR3 contains 11 residues. Germline V CDR1 and CDR2: SGHVS, FQNEAQ. Trimming removed 4 bases at V and 2 bases at J, with 2 bases between.

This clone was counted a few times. CDR3 DNA sequence: TGTGCCAGCAGTCTTCCTCCTAGCGGGGGCCCTAGCACAGATACGCAGTATTTT. It translates to CASSLPPSGGPSTDTQYF. The rearrangement links TRBV28 to TRBJ2-3; 10 nucleotides match TRBD2. The germline CDR1 and CDR2 sequences are MDHEN and SYDVKM. V trimming: 5 bases; J trimming: 0 bases; junction bases outside the gene matches: 11. The CDR3 contains 18 residues.